The clone carrying this TCR beta chain was seen just once. The authors ran a second PCR of roughly 6 to 12 cycles using a sample-barcoded 5' primer and a J-beta primer mix. TCRdb reprocessed the 5' RACE reads via MiXCR and lists one record per CDR3 protein. The table has approximately 800,000 distinct CDR3 sequences, approximately 55% seen once. Peripheral blood from each donor was collected in a volume of 8.5 to 10 milliliters. The data originate from a study of blood T cells in healthy people across ages. The CDR3 runs to 16 residues. The germline V gene has CDR1 WSHSY and CDR2 SAAADI. With 6 bases removed from V and 2 bases from J, the gap between germline ends came to 17 bases.

The receptor was isolated from a man at least 80 years old in good health. The J gene is TRBJ1-5, the V gene TRBV10-2; D remains unclear. The sequenced material came from blood. CDR3 DNA sequence: TGCGCCAGCAGCCATGGACGCCCCATCGGCAATCAGCCCCAGCATTTT. Amino acids: CASSHGRPIGNQPQHF.